These T cell receptor beta chains were read from a single sample in a study of T-cell memory formation after mild COVID-19. TCRdb used MiXCR to reprocess the 5' RACE reads, holding one entry per CDR3 protein. The sample holds just over 350,000 distinct CDR3 sequences, around 14% seen once. The sample comprised PBMCs or a T cell subset sorted from them (not recorded which). The receptors derive from a young man who had mild COVID-19 (a few samples of this study predate the infection). Cell type and time point are not known. Both conserved end residues are part of each CDR3. The order of the fields is CDR3 protein, CDR3 DNA, D gene, V gene, J gene, clone size. A D gene is named only where the DNA matches it firmly. Some rows have no size entry. The others give once, few or many, or a class for an expanded clone.

CDR3 protein: CAGSLWGTGLINSPLHF
CDR3 DNA: TGTGCCGGCAGCTTATGGGGAACAGGGCTCATTAATTCACCCCTCCACTTT
D gene: NA
V gene: TRBV7-2
J gene: TRBJ1-6
clone size: NA

CDR3 protein: CASTGRNTEAFF
CDR3 DNA: TGTGCCAGTACAGGGAGAAACACTGAAGCTTTCTTT
D gene: NA
V gene: TRBV19
J gene: TRBJ1-1
clone size: few

CDR3 protein: CASSQSNSNQPQHF
CDR3 DNA: TGTGCCAGCAGTCAGAGTAATAGCAATCAGCCCCAGCATTTT
D gene: NA
V gene: TRBV6-5
J gene: TRBJ1-5
clone size: NA

CDR3 protein: CASSLDGGRVMNTEAFF
CDR3 DNA: TGCGCCAGCAGCTTGGACGGAGGTAGGGTGATGAACACTGAAGCTTTCTTT
D gene: NA
V gene: TRBV5-1
J gene: TRBJ1-1
clone size: few

CDR3 protein: CASSLAQGNTDTQYF
CDR3 DNA: TGTGCCAGCAGCTTAGCGCAGGGGAACACAGATACGCAGTATTTT
D gene: NA
V gene: TRBV7-9
J gene: TRBJ2-3
clone size: many

CDR3 protein: CASSLEGSGVAFF
CDR3 DNA: TGCGCCAGCAGCTTGGAGGGGAGTGGGGTGGCTTTCTTT
D gene: NA
V gene: TRBV5-1
J gene: TRBJ1-1
clone size: NA

CDR3 protein: CASSFPPGTPNTEAFF
CDR3 DNA: TGCGCCAGCAGCTTTCCCCCCGGGACACCGAACACTGAAGCTTTCTTT
D gene: NA
V gene: TRBV5-1
J gene: TRBJ1-1
clone size: few

CDR3 protein: CSALSYSLSTEAFF
CDR3 DNA: TGCAGTGCCCTGAGCTATTCCCTTTCCACTGAAGCTTTCTTT
D gene: NA
V gene: TRBV20-1
J gene: TRBJ1-1
clone size: many

CDR3 protein: CASSVLGGLGGDTQYF
CDR3 DNA: TGTGCCAGCAGCGTACTGGGGGGTCTCGGAGGGGATACGCAGTATTTT
D gene: NA
V gene: TRBV9
J gene: TRBJ2-3
clone size: few

CDR3 protein: CASSAQGSNQPQHF
CDR3 DNA: TGTGCCAGCAGTGCGCAGGGTAGCAATCAGCCCCAGCATTTT
D gene: NA
V gene: TRBV12-3/TRBV12-4
J gene: TRBJ1-5
clone size: NA

CDR3 protein: CSARVGGSWEETQYF
CDR3 DNA: TGCAGTGCTAGAGTTGGGGGGAGCTGGGAAGAGACCCAGTACTTC
D gene: NA
V gene: TRBV20-1
J gene: TRBJ2-5
clone size: many

CDR3 protein: CASSLTYTDTQYF
CDR3 DNA: TGTGCCAGCAGCTTGACTTACACAGATACGCAGTATTTT
D gene: NA
V gene: TRBV7-3
J gene: TRBJ2-3
clone size: NA

CDR3 protein: CASQSGYQVNTGELFF
CDR3 DNA: TGTGCCAGCCAATCAGGGTACCAGGTGAACACCGGGGAGCTGTTTTTT
D gene: NA
V gene: TRBV6-5
J gene: TRBJ2-2
clone size: few

CDR3 protein: CASSLNAGTSETQYF
CDR3 DNA: TGTGCCAGCAGCTTAAATGCGGGGACGTCAGAGACCCAGTACTTC
D gene: NA
V gene: TRBV7-9
J gene: TRBJ2-5
clone size: few

CDR3 protein: CASSLDQGGTSSYNEQFF
CDR3 DNA: TGTGCCAGCAGCTTAGATCAGGGGGGTACTAGCTCCTACAATGAGCAGTTCTTC
D gene: NA
V gene: TRBV11-3
J gene: TRBJ2-1
clone size: few

CDR3 protein: CASSPRSGMGTEAFF
CDR3 DNA: TGTGCCAGCTCACCTCGATCGGGGATGGGGACTGAAGCTTTCTTT
D gene: NA
V gene: TRBV18
J gene: TRBJ1-1
clone size: NA

CDR3 protein: CASSYPTSGTSITDTQYF
CDR3 DNA: TGTGCCAGCAGTTACCCTACTTCCGGGACTAGTATCACAGATACGCAGTATTTT
D gene: TRBD2
V gene: TRBV6-2/TRBV6-3
J gene: TRBJ2-3
clone size: NA

CDR3 protein: CASSPWGSDYGYTF
CDR3 DNA: TGTGCCAGCAGTCCCTGGGGTTCTGACTATGGCTACACCTTC
D gene: NA
V gene: TRBV7-9
J gene: TRBJ1-2
clone size: NA

CDR3 protein: CASSQDAGPYEQYF
CDR3 DNA: TGCGCCAGCAGCCAAGATGCAGGGCCCTACGAGCAGTACTTC
D gene: NA
V gene: TRBV4-3
J gene: TRBJ2-7
clone size: few

CDR3 protein: CASSPSGGGNQPQHF
CDR3 DNA: TGTGCCAGCTCACCATCGGGGGGCGGCAATCAGCCCCAGCATTTT
D gene: NA
V gene: TRBV18
J gene: TRBJ1-5
clone size: NA

CDR3 protein: CASSVAPTGSTGELFF
CDR3 DNA: TGTGCCAGCAGCGTAGCCCCGACAGGGAGCACCGGGGAGCTGTTTTTT
D gene: TRBD1
V gene: TRBV9
J gene: TRBJ2-2
clone size: many

CDR3 protein: CASSPRGFNIQYF
CDR3 DNA: TGTGCCAGCAGCCCGCGGGGCTTCAACATTCAGTACTTC
D gene: NA
V gene: TRBV21-1
J gene: TRBJ2-4
clone size: NA

CDR3 protein: CASSLDTGRAFF
CDR3 DNA: TGCGCCAGCAGCTTGGATACAGGGAGGGCTTTCTTT
D gene: NA
V gene: TRBV5-1
J gene: TRBJ1-1
clone size: NA

CDR3 protein: CASSQDSRETQYF
CDR3 DNA: TGCGCCAGCAGCCAAGATTCTAGAGAGACCCAGTACTTC
D gene: NA
V gene: TRBV4-3
J gene: TRBJ2-5
clone size: many

CDR3 protein: CASSQGRGRYEQYF
CDR3 DNA: TGTGCCAGCAGCCAGGGCCGGGGTAGATACGAGCAGTACTTC
D gene: NA
V gene: TRBV12-3/TRBV12-4
J gene: TRBJ2-7
clone size: NA

CDR3 protein: CASSLEGLQYF
CDR3 DNA: TGTGCCAGCAGCCTAGAGGGGTTGCAGTATTTT
D gene: NA
V gene: TRBV7-8
J gene: TRBJ2-3
clone size: NA

CDR3 protein: CSGGNYQETQYF
CDR3 DNA: TGCAGCGGTGGTAACTACCAAGAGACCCAGTACTTC
D gene: NA
V gene: TRBV29-1
J gene: TRBJ2-5
clone size: many

CDR3 protein: CASSLRYVETSTEQYF
CDR3 DNA: TGTGCCAGCAGCCTCCGGTACGTGGAAACATCCACCGAGCAGTACTTC
D gene: NA
V gene: TRBV7-8
J gene: TRBJ2-7
clone size: few

CDR3 protein: CSASRGGPVNEQFF
CDR3 DNA: TGCAGTGCTTCACGGGGGGGCCCCGTCAATGAGCAGTTCTTC
D gene: TRBD2
V gene: TRBV20-1
J gene: TRBJ2-1
clone size: few

CDR3 protein: CASGMDGGHGETQYF
CDR3 DNA: TGTGCCAGCGGCATGGACGGGGGCCACGGGGAGACCCAGTACTTC
D gene: NA
V gene: TRBV2
J gene: TRBJ2-5
clone size: few

CDR3 protein: CATSRDRGFDEQFF
CDR3 DNA: TGTGCCACCAGCAGGGACAGGGGATTTGATGAGCAGTTCTTC
D gene: TRBD1
V gene: TRBV24-1
J gene: TRBJ2-1
clone size: many

CDR3 protein: CASSPLGQLSREAQYF
CDR3 DNA: TGTGCCAGCAGCCCCCTCGGGCAATTGTCAAGAGAGGCCCAGTACTTC
D gene: NA
V gene: TRBV7-3
J gene: TRBJ2-5
clone size: NA

CDR3 protein: CASISLGTSNTGELFF
CDR3 DNA: TGTGCCAGTATATCATTAGGAACCTCGAACACCGGGGAGCTGTTTTTT
D gene: NA
V gene: TRBV19
J gene: TRBJ2-2
clone size: NA

CDR3 protein: CSARGGLLNTEAFF
CDR3 DNA: TGCAGTGCTAGAGGGGGACTTCTGAACACTGAAGCTTTCTTT
D gene: NA
V gene: TRBV20-1
J gene: TRBJ1-1
clone size: NA

CDR3 protein: CASSYGPAGGNYEQYF
CDR3 DNA: TGTGCCAGCAGCTACGGACCCGCAGGGGGAAACTACGAGCAGTACTTC
D gene: TRBD1
V gene: TRBV6-5
J gene: TRBJ2-7
clone size: few

CDR3 protein: CASSLAGQGLSPLHF
CDR3 DNA: TGCGCCAGCAGCTTGGCGGGACAGGGCCTCTCACCCCTCCACTTT
D gene: TRBD1
V gene: TRBV5-1
J gene: TRBJ1-6
clone size: NA

CDR3 protein: CASSQATTGELFF
CDR3 DNA: TGTGCCAGCAGCCAAGCCACCACCGGGGAGCTGTTTTTT
D gene: NA
V gene: TRBV4-2
J gene: TRBJ2-2
clone size: few

CDR3 protein: CASSPTPGAGELFF
CDR3 DNA: TGTGCCAGCAGCCCCACACCGGGCGCCGGGGAGCTGTTTTTT
D gene: NA
V gene: TRBV5-4
J gene: TRBJ2-2
clone size: few

CDR3 protein: CASSYPQNEQFF
CDR3 DNA: TGTGCCAGCAGTTACCCCCAGAATGAGCAGTTCTTC
D gene: NA
V gene: TRBV6-6
J gene: TRBJ2-1
clone size: NA

CDR3 protein: CASSLEQGLPLHF
CDR3 DNA: TGTGCCAGCAGCTTAGAACAGGGGCTACCCCTCCACTTT
D gene: TRBD1
V gene: TRBV7-2
J gene: TRBJ1-6
clone size: few

CDR3 protein: CASSPTGGKDGYGYTF
CDR3 DNA: TGTGCCAGCAGCCCCACGGGTGGCAAGGATGGCTATGGCTACACCTTC
D gene: NA
V gene: TRBV4-2
J gene: TRBJ1-2
clone size: many

CDR3 protein: CASNERGDAYNEQFF
CDR3 DNA: TGTGCCAGCAATGAAAGGGGGGACGCCTACAATGAGCAGTTCTTC
D gene: NA
V gene: TRBV9
J gene: TRBJ2-1
clone size: few

CDR3 protein: CATSGGRGAKNIQYF
CDR3 DNA: TGTGCCACGTCAGGGGGCAGGGGTGCCAAAAACATTCAGTACTTC
D gene: TRBD1
V gene: TRBV6-5
J gene: TRBJ2-4
clone size: NA

CDR3 protein: CASYNYRGRTGELFF
CDR3 DNA: TGTGCCAGTTATAATTACAGGGGCCGCACCGGGGAGCTGTTTTTT
D gene: TRBD1
V gene: TRBV19
J gene: TRBJ2-2
clone size: few

CDR3 protein: CASSLAQTNQPQHF
CDR3 DNA: TGTGCCAGCAGCTTAGCCCAGACCAATCAGCCCCAGCATTTT
D gene: NA
V gene: TRBV7-2
J gene: TRBJ1-5
clone size: NA

CDR3 protein: CASRNTGSDEQFF
CDR3 DNA: TGTGCCAGCAGGAATACGGGGTCCGATGAGCAGTTCTTC
D gene: NA
V gene: TRBV6-2/TRBV6-3
J gene: TRBJ2-1
clone size: few

CDR3 protein: CASLGGTDYGYTF
CDR3 DNA: TGTGCCAGCTTAGGAGGGACAGACTATGGCTACACCTTC
D gene: TRBD1
V gene: TRBV6-6
J gene: TRBJ1-2
clone size: NA

CDR3 protein: CASSYAGTSGAQYF
CDR3 DNA: TGTGCCAGCAGTTACGCCGGGACTTCGGGCGCCCAGTACTTC
D gene: NA
V gene: TRBV6-6
J gene: TRBJ2-5
clone size: few

CDR3 protein: CSARRDLGRTFYGYTF
CDR3 DNA: TGCAGTGCTAGACGAGACTTGGGACGGACCTTCTATGGCTACACCTTC
D gene: NA
V gene: TRBV20-1
J gene: TRBJ1-2
clone size: few

CDR3 protein: CAIEDLPASDTQYF
CDR3 DNA: TGTGCCATTGAGGACCTTCCCGCCTCAGATACGCAGTATTTT
D gene: NA
V gene: TRBV15
J gene: TRBJ2-3
clone size: few

CDR3 protein: CASSSWTGSYEQYF
CDR3 DNA: TGTGCCAGCAGCTCATGGACAGGTTCCTACGAGCAGTACTTC
D gene: TRBD1
V gene: TRBV7-9
J gene: TRBJ2-7
clone size: many

CDR3 protein: CASNIQANTGELFF
CDR3 DNA: TGTGCCAGCAACATACAAGCGAACACCGGGGAGCTGTTTTTT
D gene: NA
V gene: TRBV5-5
J gene: TRBJ2-2
clone size: NA

CDR3 protein: CASSGDNTDTQYF
CDR3 DNA: TGTGCCAGCAGTGGAGACAACACAGATACGCAGTATTTT
D gene: NA
V gene: TRBV7-3
J gene: TRBJ2-3
clone size: many

CDR3 protein: CASSLRGDSTGELFF
CDR3 DNA: TGCGCCAGCAGCTTGCGCGGGGACAGCACCGGGGAGCTGTTTTTT
D gene: NA
V gene: TRBV5-1
J gene: TRBJ2-2
clone size: few

CDR3 protein: CASSPAASGGDQPQHF
CDR3 DNA: TGTGCCAGCAGCCCAGCGGCATCGGGGGGAGATCAGCCCCAGCATTTT
D gene: NA
V gene: TRBV7-2
J gene: TRBJ1-5
clone size: few

CDR3 protein: CSASDRDKYYEQYF
CDR3 DNA: TGCAGCGCCTCTGACCGGGACAAATACTACGAGCAGTACTTC
D gene: NA
V gene: TRBV29-1
J gene: TRBJ2-7
clone size: NA

CDR3 protein: CASSTSGQGPYGYTF
CDR3 DNA: TGTGCCAGCAGCACCTCGGGACAGGGCCCATATGGCTACACCTTC
D gene: TRBD1
V gene: TRBV7-9
J gene: TRBJ1-2
clone size: NA

CDR3 protein: CATRLGGSSYNEQFF
CDR3 DNA: TGTGCCACGAGGCTAGGGGGGAGCTCCTACAATGAGCAGTTCTTC
D gene: NA
V gene: TRBV7-3
J gene: TRBJ2-1
clone size: NA